A selection of T cell receptor beta chains follows, all from one sample in a study of naive and memory T cell subsets. TCRdb independently ran MiXCR on the UMI-ligation and nested PCR reads; one entry per CDR3 protein. This table holds more than 25,000 distinct CDR3 sequences, roughly 10% found once. Specimen: effector memory CD4+ T cells from blood. These receptors were obtained from a human donor in good health. Each CDR3 is given without its conserved first and last residue. The order of the fields is V gene, CDR3 protein.

>TRBV14
ASSPGLGRPQH
>TRBV5-4
ASSLGSRDGTDTQY
>TRBV19
ASSPGQGGVRELF
>TRBV3-1
ASRVGTRGPQY
>TRBV29-1
SVAPRVQETQY
>TRBV18
ASSPPVGNTEAF
>TRBV7-7
ASSANPGQQETQY
>TRBV6-1
ASSAGTRPGEQY
>TRBV18
ASSPRGRGSGANVLT
>TRBV20-1
SARDLMTGLGEKLF
>TRBV7-9
ASSFAGGTDTQY
>TRBV18
ASSPRGGGSNEKLF
>TRBV12-3/TRBV12-4
ASSPGNEQF
>TRBV12-3/TRBV12-4
ASSLQGAMNTEAF
>TRBV7-2
ASSLDLIGAQPQH
>TRBV24-1
ATSDHKRGGGETQY
>TRBV28
ASSPLGRENTEAF
>TRBV18
ASSPLGGGTDTQY
>TRBV6-6
ASGPGQGYSYEQY
>TRBV3-1
ASRRTGTSYEQY
>TRBV25-1
ASSERVGTGRTYNEQF
>TRBV12-3/TRBV12-4
ASSLAGGNNQPQH
>TRBV2
ASSETTGTLGYGYT
>TRBV4-2
ASSQDNGMDTEAF
>TRBV6-2/TRBV6-3
ASSYGGEGYEQF
>TRBV7-3
ASSLTGSTRSHEQF
>TRBV12-3/TRBV12-4
ASSFLAGGQPQH
>TRBV12-3/TRBV12-4
ASALWTREDEQY
>TRBV30
AWSNERTSTDTQY
>TRBV7-3
ASSLGGGAYNEQF
>TRBV10-3
AISGHSPEAF
>TRBV18
ASSRGTLNTEAF
>TRBV19
ASSRTAGAPETQY
>TRBV3-1
ASSRGGVEAF
>TRBV3-2
ASSQTSGRPSYNEQF
>TRBV20-1
SASQSSQETQY
>TRBV27
ATTTLKAAGNSPLH
>TRBV18
ASSQGYEEAF
>TRBV12-3/TRBV12-4
ASERTGGGYT
>TRBV2
ASSERGINSPLH
>TRBV11-3
ASSRTGYQTEAF
>TRBV7-8
ASSLGPTGTDTQY
>TRBV7-2
ASSLGGISYEQY
>TRBV4-1
ASSQSEAGASYEQY
>TRBV6-5
ASLGRVNTEAF
>TRBV20-1
SATVQGDYETQY
>TRBV12-3/TRBV12-4
ASSSRDVNSPLH
>TRBV20-1
SASEPKRGGDTDTQY
>TRBV6-1
ASRTGGNTEAF
>TRBV5-4
ASSPAGGGTGELF
>TRBV7-2
ASSGGGGVKNEQF
>TRBV6-1
ASSGSLEGQGLKALH
>TRBV4-2
ASSRDRVDGYT
>TRBV7-2
ASSLVGANEQF
>TRBV20-1
SARGERAPNEQF
>TRBV7-2
ASSPDGVGNQPQH
>TRBV12-3/TRBV12-4
ASSSGAYGYT
>TRBV30
AWSTSAGGTDTQY